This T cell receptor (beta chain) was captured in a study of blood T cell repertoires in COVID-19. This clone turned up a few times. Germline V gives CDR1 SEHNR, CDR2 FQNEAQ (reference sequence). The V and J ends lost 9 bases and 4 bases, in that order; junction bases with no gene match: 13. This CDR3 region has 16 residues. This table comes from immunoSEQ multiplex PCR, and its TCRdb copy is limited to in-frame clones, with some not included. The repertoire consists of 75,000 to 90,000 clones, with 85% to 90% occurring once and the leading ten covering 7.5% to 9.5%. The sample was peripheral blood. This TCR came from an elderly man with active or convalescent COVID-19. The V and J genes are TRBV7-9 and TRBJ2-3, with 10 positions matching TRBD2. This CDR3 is CASSLAGVGIADTQYF. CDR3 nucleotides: TGTGCCAGTTCCCTAGCGGGAGTAGGTATTGCAGATACGCAGTATTTT.